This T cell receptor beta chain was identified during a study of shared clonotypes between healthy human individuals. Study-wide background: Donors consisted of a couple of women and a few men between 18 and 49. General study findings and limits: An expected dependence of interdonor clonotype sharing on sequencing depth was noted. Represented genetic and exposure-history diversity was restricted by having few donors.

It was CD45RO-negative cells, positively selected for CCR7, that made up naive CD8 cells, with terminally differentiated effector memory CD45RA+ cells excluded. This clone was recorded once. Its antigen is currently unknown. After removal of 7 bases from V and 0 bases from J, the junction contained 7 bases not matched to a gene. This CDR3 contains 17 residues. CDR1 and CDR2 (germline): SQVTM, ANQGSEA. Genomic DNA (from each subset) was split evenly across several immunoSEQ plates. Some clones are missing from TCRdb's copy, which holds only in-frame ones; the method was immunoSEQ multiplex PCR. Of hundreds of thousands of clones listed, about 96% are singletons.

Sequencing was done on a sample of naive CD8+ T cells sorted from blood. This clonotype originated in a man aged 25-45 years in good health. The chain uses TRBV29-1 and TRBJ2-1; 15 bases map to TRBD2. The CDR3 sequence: CSGAGTSGRSSYNEQFF. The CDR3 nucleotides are TGCAGCGGTGCCGGGACTAGCGGGAGGAGCTCCTACAATGAGCAGTTCTTC.